A selection of T cell receptor beta chains follows, all from one sample in a study of CD8+ T cells in alopecia areata. Using immunoSEQ multiplex PCR, the repertoire was profiled, and TCRdb retains in-frame clones only, with some absent. The repertoire consists of around 150,000 clones, with less than 65% occurring once and the leading ten covering 36%. Sequenced: CD8+ T cells sorted from blood. These receptors all come from a human donor in good health. Each CDR3 is given without its conserved first and last residue.

V gene	CDR3 length	J gene	CDR3 protein
TRBV29-1	11	TRBJ2-3	SVEGGTTDTQY
TRBV25-1	12	TRBJ2-7	ASSGPGPRGEQY
TRBV7-9	10	TRBJ2-1	ASSPPGNEQF
TRBV27	14	TRBJ2-7	ASSGPGSTGTYEQY
TRBV7-9	13	TRBJ2-1	ASSPSNSSYNEQF
TRBV5-6	10	TRBJ2-1	ASRTDRSMQF
TRBV29-1	11	TRBJ2-1	SVNLGQGKREV
TRBV6-5	13	TRBJ1-2	ASSYSFTGRYGYT
TRBV7-9	13	TRBJ2-1	ASSISVSSYNEQF
TRBV5-6	13	TRBJ2-1	ASSSGSLSYNEQF
TRBV11-2	10	TRBJ2-1	ASSFAWEEQF
TRBV11-2	15	TRBJ2-7	ASSLGGLAGSANEQY
TRBV6-5	11	TRBJ2-6	ASSTIGANVLT
TRBV27	10	TRBJ1-2	ASSPTGDGYT